This T cell receptor beta chain was recovered during a study of shared clonotypes between healthy human individuals. Study findings and constraints: Roughly 5% of naive CD4 clonotypes were shared across several donors. Represented genetic and exposure-history diversity was restricted by having few donors.

The authors ran the assay at deep level. Sequencing used immunoSEQ multiplex PCR; TCRdb keeps in-frame clones, though not all of them. The repertoire holds about 1 million clones, with more than 60% as singletons. Germline assignment: CDR1 MGHRA and CDR2 YSYEKL. This CDR3 comprises 18 residues. The germline V and J ends were trimmed by 0 bases and 4 bases, with 19 bases remaining between them. As for this clone: As yet, its antigen is unknown.

The sequence came from a man between 18 and 29 years old in good health. This chain joins TRBV4-1 and TRBJ1-3; TRBD1 might be the D (5 bases). Source material: memory CD4+ T cells sorted from blood. As for subset: CD45RA-negative fraction. The chain's CDR3 is CASSQDLAGRGQGNTIYF. CDR3 DNA sequence: TGCGCCAGCAGCCAAGATTTGGCCGGAAGGGGCCAGGGAAACACCATATATTTT.